This T cell receptor beta chain is drawn from a study of T cell changes during pregnancy in multiple sclerosis (dated by TCRdb to the late 2010s). A note on the overall study: Changes in the T cell repertoire over the course of pregnancy were examined in this study in women with multiple sclerosis.

This clone turned up a few times. The specificity of this receptor is unknown. Base-call qualities are not available, and no considerably larger clone is one nucleotide away. CDR1 and CDR2 (SNHLY, FYNNEI) derive from the germline V gene. The junction carries 9 bases between V and J, which are trimmed by 5 bases and 5 bases respectively. There are 12 amino acids in the CDR3, from cysteine to phenylalanine inclusive. Only the CDR3 region is kept as DNA, spanning 36 bases read in frame from base 1. The protocol used for the library was the immunoSEQ multiplex PCR assay. TCRdb provides this immuneACCESS table in a form limited to in-frame rearrangements. Some clones are lacking; in checked studies, under half of them reflect an unresolved V gene, and why the rest are absent is not known. Present in this sample are 60,000 or so clones, roughly 93% of which were seen just once. The ten largest make up approximately 0.35% of the sample.

This clonotype was sampled from a female donor with multiple sclerosis, enrolled in a pregnancy study. The sequence joins TRBV2 to TRBJ1-1, with the D gene uncertain. Specimen: CD4+ T cells from peripheral blood mononuclear cells, collected before pregnancy. CDR3 sequence: CASSTGITEAFF. The DNA sequence is given as TGTGCCAGCAGTACGGGGATAACTGAAGCTTTCTTT.